This T cell receptor beta chain is from a study of post-analysis software for immune sequencing data. The CDR3 sequence is 17 residues long. The germline gives CDR1 SGHDN, CDR2 FVKESK. The ends were cut back, 1 base at V and 2 bases at J, with 17 bases in the middle. Findings of the study overall: Patients used five TRBV segments, including TRBV5-6, TRBV5-1 and TRBV20-1, more often than controls. Normalized Chao1 diversity was significantly reduced in patients versus controls. Pronounced co-clustering by F measure was evident among identically batched samples.

This clonotype showed up just a few times. Its antigen remains unidentified. Built from TCR beta cDNA, the libraries had unique molecular identifiers in them. The yield from around 1 to 10 million T cells was roughly 500,000 cDNA molecules in total. TCRdb recomputed calls from the PCR reads with MiXCR, one row per CDR3 protein. In the table there are hundreds of thousands of distinct CDR3 sequences, roughly 45% of which are singletons. The receptor comes from a girl between 5 and 17 years old with multiple sclerosis. This chain connects TRBV14 to TRBJ2-5; D is unresolved. The sequencing sample was made of blood. CDR3 loop: CASSQGKSEFRQETQYF. In nucleotides, the CDR3 is TGTGCCAGCAGCCAAGGAAAATCGGAGTTTAGGCAAGAGACCCAGTACTTC. The full variable domain, rest sourced from reference TRBV14 and TRBJ2-5, is EAGVTQFPSHSVIEKGQTVTLRCDPISGHDNLYWYRRVMGKEIKFLLHFVKESKQDESGMPNNRFLAERTGGTYSTLKVQPAELEDSGVYFCASSQGKSEFRQETQYFGPGTRLLVL.